This T cell receptor (beta chain) was profiled in a study of T cells in Graves' hyperthyroidism and ophthalmopathy. This clonotype was counted between two and nine times. What it recognizes is unknown. General observations from the study: Most clonotypes that expanded in the thyroid above 0.001 also showed up in blood.

Using RNA transcripts as the source, TCR beta CDR3 regions were amplified. The HTBI set primed first-round TCR CDR3 RT-PCR. TCRdb reprocessed the multiplex PCR reads with MiXCR, giving one entry per CDR3 protein. The sample records approximately 510,000 distinct CDR3 sequences, more than 20% being singletons. The clonotype originates from a man younger than 35 with Graves' hyperthyroidism. Sequencing was carried out using blood.

DNA for the CDR3: TGTGCCAGCCGCAAAAGTGGGGGGGCCCCCGGGGAGCTGTTTTTT. It translates to CASRKSGGAPGELFF. V is TRBV5-4 and J is TRBJ2-2; TRBD2 is a possible D gene (7 bases). CDR1 SGHNT and CDR2 YYREEE come from the germline V gene (reference sequence). CDR3 length: 15 amino acids. The V gene lost 7 bases and the J gene lost 6 bases, with 19 bases spanning the gap.